This T cell receptor (beta chain) was captured in a study of regulatory T cells in long-lasting Graves disease. Notes on the study in general: The study found persistent patients shared more public clonotypes (over 2,500) than new patients (about 890).

Time point of the sample: persistent/refractory GD, antithyroid drugs over 5 years with positive TRAb. Making the TCR library involved RNA that had been extracted from PBMCs. Arm-PCR of CDR3 regions and iRepertoire HTBI primers were the basis on which TCR beta libraries were built. TCRdb re-analysed the multiplex PCR reads in MiXCR, keeping a single row per CDR3 protein. Of about 400,000 distinct CDR3 sequences in the sample, around 21% were seen once. In the case of this clonotype: Its antigen is unidentified.

After removal of 5 bases from V and 8 bases from J, the junction contained 9 bases not matched to a gene. This CDR3 region has 15 residues. Looked up from germline, CDR1 is SGHTA and CDR2 is FQGNSA. The sequence derives from a female donor with Graves disease. The chain is built from TRBV7-2 and TRBJ2-1; 10 bases map to TRBD2. Here the sequenced sample was peripheral blood mononuclear cells (PBMCs), taken when the disease was refractory, from a patient treated with antithyroid drugs. The CDR3 sequence: CASSRTSGMIDEQFF. As DNA, the CDR3 is TGTGCCAGCAGCCGGACTAGCGGCATGATAGATGAGCAGTTCTTC.